This TCR beta chain was identified in a study of cytomegalovirus exposure and HLA in healthy donors. The study's findings and limits: When a later analysis compared HLA-associated TCR beta chains with equally common others, the HLA-associated chains turned out to be more clonally expanded and to have lower generation probabilities. Researchers reported in a later analysis that a missense DCLRE1C variant was tied to TCR beta V- and J-gene trimming. Earlier analysis found most TCR beta V segments productive about 90% or about 30% of the time. Beyond CMV serostatus, there was no information to go on about immune exposure.

A multiplex PCR was run with 60 Vbeta primers and 13 Jbeta primers. Profiling relied on immunoSEQ multiplex PCR, and the TCRdb table lists in-frame clones only, not all of them. Altogether about 180,000 clones are present, approximately 80% being singletons, with the ten largest covering more than 4%. Germline V gene data show CDR1 as SNHLY and CDR2 as FYNNEI. Trimming at V came to 10 bases and at J to 14 bases, leaving 17 bases not matched to a gene. There are 13 residues in the CDR3. Comment on this clone: No antigen is known for it.

The genes are TRBV2 and TRBJ2-1, with 7 positions matching TRBD2. The sequenced material came from PBMCs. The receptor's source is a man between 18 and 29 years old in good health and CMV-seronegative. The CDR3: CATRALGGDKEFF. The CDR3 DNA is TGTGCCACCAGAGCCTTGGGAGGGGATAAGGAGTTCTTC. Based on the CDR3 plus reference TRBV2 and TRBJ2-1, the full variable domain is EPEVTQTPSHQVTQMGQEVILRCVPISNHLYFYWYRQILGQKVEFLVSFYNNEISEKSEIFDDQFSVERPDGSNFTLKIRSTKLEDSAMYFCATRALGGDKEFFGPGTRLTVL.